This TCR beta chain was retrieved from a study of T-cell memory formation after mild COVID-19. Study information: Most TCR clusters belonged to a single donor.

Overall study results and limits: Memory cells collected pre-infection included some clones that later responded, suggesting cross-reactive memory joined. Day 15 to 85 contracting clones showed balanced CD4/CD8; day 15 to 37 expanders favored CD4+.

The CDR3 sequence is 15 residues long. Germline V lookup: CDR1 SGHAT, CDR2 FQNNGV. V gave up 0 bases and J gave up 7 bases; unmatched junction bases: 7. In its sample, this clonotype was seen a few times. Its matching antigen is unknown. TCRdb fed the 5' RACE reads into MiXCR, producing one record per CDR3 protein. The repertoire includes fewer than 450,000 distinct CDR3 sequences, roughly 20% of them detected once, and around 13% sits in the top ten. The receptor's source is an adult woman who had mild COVID-19 (a few samples of this study predate the infection). Cell type and time point are not known. Sequencing input: PBMCs or a T cell subset sorted from them (not recorded which). The J gene is TRBJ2-3, the V gene TRBV11-2; 7 bases are a match to TRBD2. The CDR3 loop is CASSLDRGGSYTQYF. The CDR3 DNA reads TGTGCCAGCAGCTTAGATCGCGGCGGGAGCTATACGCAGTATTTT.